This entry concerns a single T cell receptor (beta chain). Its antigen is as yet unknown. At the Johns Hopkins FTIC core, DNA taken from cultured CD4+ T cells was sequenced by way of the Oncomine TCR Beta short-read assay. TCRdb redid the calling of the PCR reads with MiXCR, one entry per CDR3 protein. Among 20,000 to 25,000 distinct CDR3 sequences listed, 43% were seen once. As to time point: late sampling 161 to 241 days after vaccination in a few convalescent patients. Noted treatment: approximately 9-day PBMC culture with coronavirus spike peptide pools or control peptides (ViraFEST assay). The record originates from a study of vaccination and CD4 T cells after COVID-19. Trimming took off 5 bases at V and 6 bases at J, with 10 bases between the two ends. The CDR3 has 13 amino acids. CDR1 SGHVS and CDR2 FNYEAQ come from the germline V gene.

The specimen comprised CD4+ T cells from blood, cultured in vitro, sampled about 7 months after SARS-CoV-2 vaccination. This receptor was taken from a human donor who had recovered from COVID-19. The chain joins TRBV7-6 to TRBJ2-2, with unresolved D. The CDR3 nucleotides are TGTGCCAGCAGCCGCCAAAATGCCGGGGAGCTGTTTTTT. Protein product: CASSRQNAGELFF.